Sequencing of this T cell receptor (beta chain) was carried out in a study of human CD8 memory T cell subsets. Study conclusions and caveats: Precursor exhausted T cells and stem-like memory T cells were similarly highly diverse, while effector memory cells were not.

The study used negative magnetic separation to enrich total CD8+ T cells. Duplicate vials of fewer than 160,000 sorted CD8+ T cells per subset supplied the RNA. The CDR3 runs 17 residues. The germline V gene has CDR1 PRHDT and CDR2 FYEKMQ (reference sequence). The authors made TCR beta libraries using UMI-labeled 5' RACE. TCRdb reprocessed the 5' RACE reads, keeping one entry per CDR3 protein, no DNA. The table gives 17,000 or so distinct CDR3 sequences; the top ten clones make up around 6.1% of it. Remarks on this clonotype: Its antigen is not known.

This chain joins TRBV13 and TRBJ1-5; TCRdb lists TRBD1, though no DNA is available to test this call. Sequencing used CD8+ stem-like memory T cells (TSCM and TCM) sorted from PBMCs. Subset given: stem-like memory CD8 T cells (TSTEM), CCR7+ PD-1- TIGIT-. This clonotype was sampled from a human donor in good health. CDR3 amino acids: CASSLVGQRGGNQPQHF.